Given below is one T cell receptor beta chain in context. The CDR3 sequence is 14 residues long. V lost 0 bases and J lost 5, with 10 bases in between. CDR1 and CDR2 (germline): LNHNV, YYDKDF (reference sequence). Authors' processing steps: Counts of nucleated cells, estimated from reference gene primer amplification, were obtained. The protocol was immunoSEQ multiplex PCR, while the TCRdb copy is restricted to in-frame clones and leaves out a portion. V and J calls and clone size are those listed in that table; D and trimming were worked out from the DNA. The repertoire consists of some 99,000 clones, with under 90% occurring once and the leading ten covering 6.6%. The data stem from a study of blood T cell repertoires in COVID-19. Study-level information: Some COVID-19 samples were acute and others convalescent; all came from the United States, Italy and Spain. Sample material is recorded as cDNA or gDNA derived from T cells, B-cell-depleted T cells, or PBMCs.

The sequence was collected from a woman in her forties or fifties with acute or convalescent COVID-19. This sequence joins TRBV15 and TRBJ1-2, with no clear D. The sequencing input was peripheral blood. CDR3: CATSRDRTVYGYTF. The DNA for the CDR3 is TGTGCCACCAGCAGAGATAGGACTGTGTATGGCTACACCTTC. The variable domain in full, with the rest retrieved from reference TRBV15 and TRBJ1-2, is DAMVIQNPRYQVTQFGKPVTLSCSQTLNHNVMYWYQQKSSQAPKLLFHYYDKDFNNEADTPDNFQSRRPNTSFCFLDIRSPGLGDTAMYLCATSRDRTVYGYTFGSGTRLTVV.